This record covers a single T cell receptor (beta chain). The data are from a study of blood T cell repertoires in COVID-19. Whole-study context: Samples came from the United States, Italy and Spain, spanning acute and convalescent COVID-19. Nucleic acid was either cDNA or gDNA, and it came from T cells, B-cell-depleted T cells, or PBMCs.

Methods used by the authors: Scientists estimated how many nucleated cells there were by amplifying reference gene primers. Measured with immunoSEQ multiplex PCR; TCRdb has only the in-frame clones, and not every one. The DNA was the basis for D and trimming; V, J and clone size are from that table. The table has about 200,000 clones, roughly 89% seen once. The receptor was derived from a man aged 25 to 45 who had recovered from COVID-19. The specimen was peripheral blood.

The CDR3 region has the DNA TGTGCCAGCAGTTACTCTCCCCAGGCCGGCTACGAGCAGTACTTC. Translating it yields CASSYSPQAGYEQYF. V and J are TRBV6-5 and TRBJ2-7; D is unclear. Germline values: CDR1 MNHEY, CDR2 SVGAGI. The CDR3 contains 15 residues. V lost 0 bases, J lost 3 bases, and 12 bases lay in between.